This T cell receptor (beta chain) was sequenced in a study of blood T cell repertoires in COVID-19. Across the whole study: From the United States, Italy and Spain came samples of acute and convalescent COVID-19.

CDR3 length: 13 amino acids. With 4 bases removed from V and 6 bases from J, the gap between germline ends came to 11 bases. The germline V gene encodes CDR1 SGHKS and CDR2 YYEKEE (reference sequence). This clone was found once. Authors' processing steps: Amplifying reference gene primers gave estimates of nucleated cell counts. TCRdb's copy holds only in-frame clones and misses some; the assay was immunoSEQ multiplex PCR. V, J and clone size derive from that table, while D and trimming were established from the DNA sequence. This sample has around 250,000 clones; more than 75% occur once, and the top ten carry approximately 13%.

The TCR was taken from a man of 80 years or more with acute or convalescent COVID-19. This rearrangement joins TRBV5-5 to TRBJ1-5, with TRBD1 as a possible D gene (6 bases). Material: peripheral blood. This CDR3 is CASSREGVQPQHF. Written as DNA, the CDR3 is TGTGCCAGCAGCCGCGAGGGGGTTCAGCCCCAGCATTTT.